This is a list of T cell receptor beta chains from one sample in a study of blood T cell repertoires in COVID-19. Data came from immunoSEQ multiplex PCR; TCRdb stores just in-frame clones and leaves some out. The table lists roughly 150,000 clones, just over 90% of them singletons. The sequenced sample consisted of peripheral blood. The receptors derive from a man aged 18 to 30 with acute or convalescent COVID-19. Each CDR3 is given with its conserved first and last residue. Each record gives: J gene, V gene, CDR3 protein.

J gene: TRBJ2-1
V gene: TRBV24-1
CDR3 protein: CATGPWSSYNEQFF

J gene: TRBJ1-5
V gene: TRBV19
CDR3 protein: CASSIGAGEGAQHF

J gene: TRBJ1-5
V gene: TRBV27
CDR3 protein: CASSLQGYSNQPQHF

J gene: TRBJ1-6
V gene: TRBV5-5
CDR3 protein: CASSSAGSYNSPLHF

J gene: TRBJ2-7
V gene: TRBV5-8
CDR3 protein: CASSSWTGGYEAWGREQYF

J gene: TRBJ2-7
V gene: TRBV11-2
CDR3 protein: CASSLTRTGVHEQYF

J gene: TRBJ1-6
V gene: TRBV19
CDR3 protein: CATRRGNNSPLHF

J gene: TRBJ1-4
V gene: TRBV6-4
CDR3 protein: CASSEEFTNEKLFF

J gene: TRBJ2-1
V gene: TRBV7-2
CDR3 protein: CASSSLVDRGNEQFF

J gene: TRBJ2-5
V gene: TRBV11-2
CDR3 protein: CASSTGGKETQYF

J gene: TRBJ1-2
V gene: TRBV9
CDR3 protein: CASGQPSYGYTF

J gene: TRBJ2-3
V gene: TRBV9
CDR3 protein: CASSPPLARQVTDTQYF

J gene: TRBJ1-1
V gene: TRBV27
CDR3 protein: CASRGASNTEAFF

J gene: TRBJ1-2
V gene: TRBV2
CDR3 protein: CASTDLGQYYGYTF

J gene: TRBJ2-7
V gene: TRBV19
CDR3 protein: CASSPGQNYEQYF

J gene: TRBJ1-3
V gene: TRBV11-2
CDR3 protein: CASRESSGNTIYF

J gene: TRBJ1-2
V gene: TRBV7-9
CDR3 protein: CASSSTGGNGYTF

J gene: TRBJ1-2
V gene: TRBV25-1
CDR3 protein: CASSEYLGTAYGYTF

J gene: TRBJ1-1
V gene: TRBV9
CDR3 protein: CASSVVAGGEAFF

J gene: TRBJ1-6
V gene: TRBV14
CDR3 protein: CASSQEPSSRSYNSPLHF

J gene: TRBJ2-1
V gene: TRBV27
CDR3 protein: CASSPRGQGGYNEQFF

J gene: TRBJ2-7
V gene: TRBV6-1
CDR3 protein: CASSDGVEYF

J gene: TRBJ1-2
V gene: TRBV9
CDR3 protein: CASSVYGVPGYGYTF

J gene: TRBJ2-7
V gene: TRBV3-1/TRBV3-2
CDR3 protein: CASSLGQGVGEQYF

J gene: TRBJ2-5
V gene: TRBV5-1
CDR3 protein: CASSNLLAGEETQYF

J gene: TRBJ2-3
V gene: TRBV13
CDR3 protein: CASSPELAGGPSTDTQYF

J gene: TRBJ1-3
V gene: TRBV6-5
CDR3 protein: CASSYSGEGGNTIYF

J gene: TRBJ1-1
V gene: TRBV7-2
CDR3 protein: CASSLDDRGLNTEAFF

J gene: TRBJ1-1
V gene: TRBV19
CDR3 protein: CASSMQQGTEAFF

J gene: TRBJ2-7
V gene: TRBV6-5
CDR3 protein: CASRSGISSYEQYF

J gene: TRBJ1-6
V gene: TRBV3-1/TRBV3-2
CDR3 protein: CASSQEIRLVPLHF

J gene: TRBJ2-7
V gene: TRBV19
CDR3 protein: CASSLDGNYEQYF

J gene: TRBJ2-3
V gene: TRBV18
CDR3 protein: CASSRTGSTDTQYF

J gene: TRBJ1-2
V gene: TRBV6-5
CDR3 protein: CASSYGQGAFYGYTF

J gene: TRBJ1-2
V gene: TRBV5-4
CDR3 protein: CASSSPSGTTNYGYTF

J gene: TRBJ1-6
V gene: TRBV5-6
CDR3 protein: CASSLGRGRDNSPLHF

J gene: TRBJ1-2
V gene: TRBV16
CDR3 protein: CASSQLSGGYGGYTF

J gene: TRBJ2-7
V gene: TRBV5-6
CDR3 protein: CASKRAGVYEQYF

J gene: TRBJ1-1
V gene: TRBV6-5
CDR3 protein: CASSYGSEFTEAFF

J gene: TRBJ2-2
V gene: TRBV29-1
CDR3 protein: CSVGAGTYTGELFF

J gene: TRBJ1-5
V gene: TRBV10-3
CDR3 protein: CAIKEGARDQPQHF

J gene: TRBJ1-5
V gene: TRBV6-1
CDR3 protein: CASSWGGNSNQPQHF

J gene: TRBJ2-1
V gene: TRBV7-9
CDR3 protein: CASSFPVLTSGTYNEQFF